This TCR beta chain originates from a study of blood T cell repertoires in COVID-19. Study-wide background: Researchers got acute and convalescent COVID-19 samples from the United States, Italy and Spain. The cDNA or gDNA used as material had been derived from T cells, B-cell-depleted T cells, or PBMCs.

Germline V gene data show CDR1 as MNHEY and CDR2 as SVGAGI. This CDR3 region has 13 residues. Trimming pared 7 bases from V and 0 bases from J, leaving 7 bases between. In the study's own analysis: Quantification of nucleated cells was approximated via reference gene primer amplification. Using immunoSEQ multiplex PCR, the repertoire was profiled, and TCRdb retains in-frame clones only, with some absent. The DNA was the basis for D and trimming; V, J and clone size are from that table. The data contain approximately 350,000 clones, approximately 90% of them singletons. This chain uses TRBV6-5 with TRBJ1-5, with D unresolved. The sample taken for sequencing was peripheral blood. The sequence was obtained from a woman between 18 and 29 years old who had recovered from COVID-19. CDR3 in amino acids: CASTAASNQPQHF. CDR3 in DNA: TGTGCCAGCACGGCGGCTAGCAATCAGCCCCAGCATTTT.